These 2 T cell receptor beta chains originate from one sample sequenced in a study of blood T cell repertoires in COVID-19. Sequencing was performed with immunoSEQ multiplex PCR; in TCRdb, only in-frame clones are kept and a portion is missing. This sample has roughly 430,000 clones, with over 75% found just once. The sequenced sample consisted of PBMCs or T cells enriched from blood (not recorded which). The receptors were gathered from a woman younger than 30 who had been exposed to COVID-19.

This clone was detected a few times. The chain recombines TRBV4-2 with TRBJ1-2; weak D call: TRBD1 (6 bases). Trimming took off 7 bases at V and 0 bases at J, with 18 bases between the two ends. The germline gives CDR1 LGHNA, CDR2 YNFKEQ. The CDR3 runs 16 residues. The CDR3 nucleotides are TGTGCCAGCAACCTAGGACAGAAGGGAGCTAACTATGGCTACACCTTC. Translating it yields CASNLGQKGANYGYTF.

This sequence joins TRBV5-1 and TRBJ2-2; the match to TRBD1 covers 10 bases. The CDR3 runs 14 residues. Germline values: CDR1 SGHRS, CDR2 YFSETQ. Trimming removed 5 bases from V and 3 bases from J; junction bases left unmatched: 1. CDR3 sequence reads: CASRGQGDTGELFF. The CDR3 DNA sequence: TGCGCCAGCAGAGGACAGGGGGACACCGGGGAGCTGTTTTTT.